This T cell receptor beta chain stems from a study of graft-versus-host responses after intestinal transplantation. Overall study: Transplant recipients had multivisceral, liver-intestinal, or isolated intestinal grafts. Study observations and caveats: An association linked early post-transplant HvG declines with peak circulating GvH clone levels. Individuals who had graft-donor T cell macrochimerism had allografts that showed high graft-versus-host to host-versus-graft clonal ratios.

In regard to this clone: Its antigen is not known.

Repertoires were generated with immunoSEQ multiplex PCR, while TCRdb's copy carries only in-frame clones and drops some. The sample has around 99,000 clones, approximately 94% seen once; the top ten hold 2%. Germline-derived CDR1 and CDR2 are MGHDK and SYGVNS. The CDR3 sequence is 17 residues long. The V gene lost 0 bases and the J gene lost 4 bases, with 15 bases spanning the gap. The clonotype originates from a human donor who received an intestinal transplant. This specimen was unstimulated CD8+ T cells sorted from spleen or lymph node cells, taken before intestinal transplant. The V call is TRBV25-1, the J call TRBJ2-2; maybe TRBD1 (6 bases). CDR3 DNA sequence: TGTGCCAGCAGTGAATACTTTGGGGGCCAGGGCACCGGGGAGCTGTTTTTT. It specifies CASSEYFGGQGTGELFF. Complete variable domain (other parts from reference TRBV25-1 and TRBJ2-2): EADIYQTPRYLVIGTGKKITLECSQTMGHDKMYWYQQDPGMELHLIHYSYGVNSTEKGDLSSESTVSRIRTEHFPLTLESARPSHTSQYLCASSEYFGGQGTGELFFGEGSRLTVL.